This T cell receptor (beta chain) was obtained from a study of identical twins. Study-level points and caveats: Twin pairs had excess sharing that was weaker in beta out-of-frame sequences. Models predicted too little out-of-frame TCR alpha sharing in monozygotic twins. Invariant MAIT and iNKT cells could partly confound zero-insertion analyses.

With no exceptions, donors were healthy Caucasians. This clonotype was counted only a few times. Its target is unknown. The CDR3 runs to 12 residues. Deletions cut 2 bases from V and 7 bases from J, with 8 bases between. TCRdb redid the calling of the 5' RACE reads with MiXCR, one entry per CDR3 protein. The table lists more than 1.5 million distinct CDR3 sequences, about 31% of them singletons, with about 0.27% in the top ten. The sample was cord blood. The sequence came from a newborn girl in good health. This chain connects TRBV12-3 or TRBV12-4 to TRBJ1-2; D is unresolved. The CDR3 bases are TGTGCCAGCAGTTTAATGGGTGGTGGCTACACCTTC. As protein: CASSLMGGGYTF.